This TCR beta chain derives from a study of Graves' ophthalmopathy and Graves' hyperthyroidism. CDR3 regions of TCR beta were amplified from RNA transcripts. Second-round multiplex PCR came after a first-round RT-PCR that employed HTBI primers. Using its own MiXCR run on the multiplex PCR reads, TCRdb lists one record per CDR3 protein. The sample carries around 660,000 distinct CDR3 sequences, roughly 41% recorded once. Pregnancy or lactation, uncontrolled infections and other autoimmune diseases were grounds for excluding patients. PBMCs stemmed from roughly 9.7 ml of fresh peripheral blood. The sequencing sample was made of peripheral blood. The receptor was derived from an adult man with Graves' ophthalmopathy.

The CDR3 DNA reads as TGTGCCAGCAGTCCCGGGACTAGCGGGCTGCAAGAGACCCAGTACTTC. This codes for CASSPGTSGLQETQYF. V usage is TRBV2 and J usage is TRBJ2-5; 12 nucleotides match TRBD2. The CDR3 is 16 amino acids. The germline V gene has CDR1 SNHLY and CDR2 FYNNEI. V shed 5 bases and J 2 bases; nucleotides not matched to a gene: 6. Full variable domain (remainder filled in from reference TRBV2 and TRBJ2-5): EPEVTQTPSHQVTQMGQEVILRCVPISNHLYFYWYRQILGQKVEFLVSFYNNEISEKSEIFDDQFSVERPDGSNFTLKIRSTKLEDSAMYFCASSPGTSGLQETQYFGPGTRLLVL.